This TCR beta chain was identified in a study of T cells in Graves' hyperthyroidism and ophthalmopathy. This clonotype was seen at least ten times. Using RNA transcripts as the source, TCR beta CDR3 regions were amplified. The HTBI set primed first-round TCR CDR3 RT-PCR. TCRdb re-called the multiplex PCR reads with MiXCR, one entry per CDR3 protein. The table shows 500,000 to 650,000 distinct CDR3 sequences, with 13% to 15% occurring only once. This sequence was found in a woman in her 50s with Graves' ophthalmopathy. Material: blood.

In DNA form, the CDR3 reads TGCAGTGTTAGCATAGCGGGAGGAACCTACGAGCAGTACTTC. This codes for CSVSIAGGTYEQYF. V usage is TRBV20-1 and J usage is TRBJ2-7; TRBD2 agrees at 10 bases. The V segment lost 7 bases and the J segment 2 bases; nucleotides outside the gene matches: 8. CDR1 DFQATT and CDR2 SNEGSKA come from the germline V gene (reference sequence). This CDR3 spans 14 amino acids.